This entry lists 26 T cell receptor beta chains sequenced from one sample in a study of blood T cell repertoires in COVID-19. Sequenced by immunoSEQ multiplex PCR; TCRdb stores in-frame clones only, minus some. The data contain approximately 300,000 clones, approximately 82% of them singletons. The sample comprised peripheral blood. The receptors originated from a woman in her 50s with acute or convalescent COVID-19.

A single count supports this clone. The genes are TRBV7-9 and TRBJ1-2; possibly TRBD1 for D (6 bases). CDR1 SEHNR and CDR2 FQNEAQ come from the germline V gene (reference sequence). V gave up 1 base and J gave up 8 bases, with 17 bases separating them. The CDR3 consists of 15 residues. The DNA for the CDR3 is TGTGCCAGCAGCTTAGGCGGAGCAGGGGCTCAGGGCTACACCTTC. Amino acid sequence: CASSLGGAGAQGYTF.

The V gene is TRBV12-3 or TRBV12-4, the J gene TRBJ1-4, with D uncertain. V was clipped by 7 bases and J by 10 bases, with 16 bases between them. The CDR3 has 13 amino acids. DNA for the CDR3: TGTGCCAGCACCCCTGCAACAGTCGGAAAACTGTTTTTT. Amino acids: CASTPATVGKLFF.

The genes are TRBV7-2 and TRBJ1-1; D call uncertain. Deletions cut 6 bases from V and 0 bases from J, with 11 bases between. This CDR3 contains 14 residues. Germline CDR1 reads SGHTA; CDR2 reads FQGNSA. The chain's CDR3 is CASREGAVNTEAFF. The CDR3 DNA reads TGTGCCAGCAGAGAGGGCGCAGTGAACACTGAAGCTTTCTTT. Together with reference TRBV7-2 and TRBJ1-1, the CDR3 gives the full variable domain: GAGVSQSPSNKVTEKGKDVELRCDPISGHTALYWYRQSLGQGLEFLIYFQGNSAPDKSGLPSDRFSAERTGGSVSTLTIQRTQQEDSAVYLCASREGAVNTEAFFGQGTRLTVV.

The chain is built from TRBV2 and TRBJ2-2; D possibly corresponds to TRBD2 (5 bases). Trimming removed 5 bases at V and 5 bases at J, with 21 bases between. The CDR3 sequence is 17 residues long. Germline V gene data show CDR1 as SNHLY and CDR2 as FYNNEI. The DNA for the CDR3 is TGTGCCAGCAGTCCCCTATCAGTCCGAGAGGGAACCGGGGAGCTGTTTTTT. Amino acid sequence: CASSPLSVREGTGELFF.

The V and J genes are TRBV5-6 and TRBJ1-1; D is undetermined. V was pared by 6 bases and J by 0 bases, with 9 bases between. CDR1 is SGHDT, CDR2 YYEEEE, per germline. This CDR3 region has 13 residues. The CDR3 nucleotides are TGTGCCAGCACGCGAGCAATGAACACTGAAGCTTTCTTT. Amino acid sequence: CASTRAMNTEAFF.

The CDR3 reads CASSLSPRGGNGYTF. CDR3 DNA: TGTGCCAGCAGTTTATCCCCTCGGGGCGGGAATGGCTACACCTTC. The chain carries TRBV27 and TRBJ1-2, with D possibly TRBD1 on 5 matching bases. Germline V gene sequence: CDR1 MNHEY, CDR2 SMNVEV (reference sequence). Trimming took 0 bases from V and 6 from J, leaving 14 bases between them. CDR3 size: 15 residues.

There are a few counts of this clone. The gene calls are TRBV2 and TRBJ1-1; 7 nucleotides line up with TRBD1. V lost 5 bases and J lost 5; bases outside the gene matches: 14. The germline V gene has CDR1 SNHLY and CDR2 FYNNEI. The CDR3 is 16 residues long. The CDR3 loop reads CASSRQGRVLSTEAFF. Written as DNA, the CDR3 is TGTGCCAGCAGTAGACAGGGAAGGGTCTTAAGTACTGAAGCTTTCTTT.

The rearrangement uses TRBV10-2 and TRBJ2-7, with 7 bases aligning to TRBD1. The CDR3 extends over 13 amino acids. Trimming removed 8 bases from V and 2 bases from J; junction bases left unmatched: 6. Germline V gene sequence: CDR1 WSHSY, CDR2 SAAADI. The CDR3 loop reads CASRDRQTYEQYV. The DNA for the CDR3 is TGCGCCAGCCGGGACAGACAAACCTACGAGCAGTACGTC.

The rearrangement joins TRBV5-5 to TRBJ2-7, with 7 bases identical to TRBD1. Germline V gives CDR1 SGHKS, CDR2 YYEKEE (reference sequence). The J segment lost 5 bases and the V segment lost 3 bases, leaving 8 bases of the junction unmatched. The CDR3 runs 14 residues. CDR3 residues: CASSSTGFIDEQYV. The CDR3 coding sequence is TGTGCCAGCAGCTCGACAGGGTTCATCGACGAGCAGTACGTC.

The chain recombines TRBV12-3 or TRBV12-4 with TRBJ2-5, with a tentative D call TRBD1 (6 bases). The germline V and J ends were trimmed by 7 bases and 1 base, with 10 bases remaining between them. The CDR3 is 13 residues long. CDR3 sequence: CASTLDSQETQYF. CDR3 bases: TGTGCCAGCACCCTGGACAGCCAAGAGACCCAGTACTTC.

This chain links TRBV5-4 with TRBJ2-3; tentative D call: TRBD2 (6 bases). CDR1 and CDR2 from the germline V gene are SGHNT and YYREEE (reference sequence). The V end was cut by 3 bases, the J end by 5 bases, with 13 bases between. The CDR3 covers 14 residues. Written as DNA, the CDR3 is TGTGCCAGCAGCTCCCGGGAGTCCGGAGATACGCAGTATTTT. As protein: CASSSRESGDTQYF. Complete variable domain (other parts from reference TRBV5-4 and TRBJ2-3): ETGVTQSPTHLIKTRGQQVTLRCSSQSGHNTVSWYQQALGQGPQFIFQYYREEENGRGNFPPRFSGLQFPNYSSELNVNALELDDSALYLCASSSRESGDTQYFGPGTRLTVL.

The chain has TRBV13 and TRBJ2-5; the match to TRBD2 covers 7 bases. After removal of 0 bases from V and 5 bases from J, the junction contained 6 bases not matched to a gene. The germline gives CDR1 PRHDT, CDR2 FYEKMQ (reference sequence). The CDR3 is made up of 15 amino acids. The CDR3: CASSLGRGNLETQYF. In nucleotides, the CDR3 is TGTGCCAGCAGCTTAGGGCGGGGGAATCTGGAGACCCAGTACTTC.

The rearrangement joins TRBV7-8 to TRBJ1-1; the D gene is possibly TRBD1 (5 bases). V lost 5 bases and J 11 bases, leaving 15 bases between the germline ends. Germline V gene lookup returns CDR1 SGHVS and CDR2 FQNEAQ. The CDR3 covers 12 residues. The CDR3 coding sequence is TGTGCCAGCAGCCAAGGGGCGACGTGGGCTTTCTTT. It specifies CASSQGATWAFF.

This clone showed up just once. CDR3 in amino acids: CASSTRAIGELFF. The CDR3 region has the DNA TGTGCCAGTAGTACGAGGGCGATCGGGGAGCTGTTTTTT. The rearrangement uses TRBV19 and TRBJ2-2; D may be TRBD2 (5 bases). Trimming stripped 4 bases from V and 7 bases from J, with 10 bases between. Germline CDR1 is LNHDA and CDR2 is SQIVND (reference sequence). The CDR3 runs to 13 residues.

This sequence joins TRBV27 and TRBJ2-3, with 9 bases aligning to TRBD1. The germline V gene encodes CDR1 MNHEY and CDR2 SMNVEV (reference sequence). V was pared by 2 bases and J by 1 base, with 4 bases of the junction left unmatched. This CDR3 has 16 residues. The CDR3 protein is CASSLNTGGGTDTQYF. The CDR3 bases are TGTGCCAGCAGTTTAAACACAGGGGGCGGCACAGATACGCAGTATTTT.

This chain uses TRBV25-1 with TRBJ1-2; 7 nucleotides agree with TRBD1. V was pared by 3 bases and J by 7 bases, with 2 bases of the junction left unmatched. This CDR3 is built from 12 residues. Looked up from germline, CDR1 is MGHDK and CDR2 is SYGVNS. Here the CDR3 DNA reads TGTGCCAGCAGTGACTCAGGGGGTGGCTACACCTTC. This sequence encodes CASSDSGGGYTF.

This clone was detected once. V gene TRBV7-2 combines with J gene TRBJ2-3; 11 positions match TRBD2. The CDR3 has 16 residues. The germline V gene encodes CDR1 SGHTA and CDR2 FQGNSA. Trimming took 4 bases from V and 4 from J; bases not matched to a gene: 7. The CDR3, as DNA: TGTGCCAGCAGCTACGTAGCGGGAGGGAGCCCAGATACGCAGTATTTT. Its translation is CASSYVAGGSPDTQYF.

This chain links TRBV23-1 with TRBJ2-3, with D maybe TRBD1 (5 bases). TRBV23-1 is noted as an ORF with a role that remains uncertain. V dropped 0 bases and J dropped 9 bases, with 22 bases sitting between them. The CDR3 has 17 amino acids. CDR3 amino acids: CASSQSRVAGKRLTQYF. CDR3 in DNA: TGCGCCAGCAGTCAATCAAGAGTAGCAGGGAAAAGGCTAACGCAGTATTTT.

The rearrangement uses TRBV5-6 and TRBJ2-7; D ambiguous. Trimming cost V 4 bases and J 1 base, with 15 bases left between them. The CDR3 has 15 residues. In germline, CDR1 is SGHDT, CDR2 YYEEEE. The CDR3 reads CASSRRGGTSYEQYF. Here the CDR3 DNA reads TGTGCCAGCAGCCGCCGTGGCGGCACATCCTACGAGCAGTACTTC.

The chain employs TRBV29-1 and TRBJ2-2; 7 nucleotides match TRBD1. Germline-derived CDR1 and CDR2 are SQVTM and ANQGSEA. Germline trimming cut 3 bases from V and 2 bases from J; bases unmatched to any gene: 9. This CDR3 spans 16 amino acids. CDR3 sequence reads: CSVESPGQHNTGELFF. Written as DNA, the CDR3 is TGCAGCGTTGAGTCACCGGGACAGCACAACACCGGGGAGCTGTTTTTT.

J is TRBJ2-7 and V is TRBV4-2; 7 nucleotides align to TRBD1. After removal of 0 bases from V and 3 bases from J, the junction contained 2 bases not matched to a gene. CDR1 and CDR2 (germline): LGHNA, YNFKEQ. The CDR3 covers 14 residues. The CDR3 coding sequence is TGTGCCAGCAGCCAAGACAGGGGGTTCTACGAGCAGTACTTC. It yields the protein CASSQDRGFYEQYF.

The table lists this clone with a few counts. The chain uses TRBV10-3 and TRBJ1-6; tentative D call: TRBD1 (5 bases). The CDR3 consists of 14 residues. The V end was cut by 2 bases, the J end by 8 bases, with 10 bases between. Germline-derived CDR1 and CDR2 are ENHRY and SYGVKD. The CDR3 DNA follows: TGTGCCATCAGTGAGCAGGGAAGGGATTCACCCCTCCACTTT. Protein: CAISEQGRDSPLHF.

The chain couples TRBV6-5 to TRBJ2-5; 14 bases agree with TRBD2. V shed 5 bases and J 2 bases; nucleotides not matched to a gene: 1. This CDR3 is 15 amino acids long. The germline V gene encodes CDR1 MNHEY and CDR2 SVGAGI. CDR3 bases: TGTGCCAGCAGTCGGACTAGCGGGGGGCAAGAGACCCAGTACTTC. Protein sequence: CASSRTSGGQETQYF.

V is TRBV4-1 and J is TRBJ2-1, with TRBD2 matching over 8 bases. CDR1 is MGHRA and CDR2 is YSYEKL in the germline V gene. V was pared by 0 bases and J by 10 bases, with 14 bases of the junction left unmatched. The CDR3 covers 17 residues. CDR3 sequence: CASSQEGPGGGPQEQFF. The CDR3 DNA is TGCGCCAGCAGCCAAGAGGGCCCAGGCGGGGGGCCACAGGAGCAGTTCTTC.

J is TRBJ2-5 and V is TRBV2; 8 positions agree with TRBD2. Germline V lookup: CDR1 SNHLY, CDR2 FYNNEI. Trimming at V came to 7 bases and at J to 5 bases, leaving 12 bases not matched to a gene. This CDR3 is built from 15 residues. CDR3 in amino acids: CASTSQGSGGETQYF. The CDR3 DNA reads TGTGCCAGCACCTCCCAGGGGTCGGGAGGGGAGACCCAGTACTTC.

The genes are TRBV11-2 and TRBJ1-4, with 8 bases fitting TRBD1. CDR3 size: 16 residues. Losses at the gene ends were 3 bases for V and 0 bases for J; bases not matched to a gene: 3. Germline lookup yields CDR1 SGHAT and CDR2 FQNNGV. CDR3 amino acids: CASSFTGGSTNEKLFF. The CDR3 region has the DNA TGTGCCAGCAGCTTTACAGGGGGGTCAACTAATGAAAAACTGTTTTTT. The full variable domain, in which reference TRBV11-2 and TRBJ1-4 provide the parts outside the CDR3, is EAGVAQSPRYKIIEKRQSVAFWCNPISGHATLYWYQQILGQGPKLLIQFQNNGVVDDSQLPKDRFSAERLKGVDSTLKIQPAKLEDSAVYLCASSFTGGSTNEKLFFGSGTQLSVL.